This passage covers 2 T cell receptor beta chains from one sample sequenced in a study of graft-versus-host responses after intestinal transplantation (dated by TCRdb to the early 2020s). The time point tag for this specimen amounts to: cells obtained before transplantation from donor or recipient. Their antigens remain unidentified. The library was made by the immunoSEQ multiplex PCR assay. TCRdb stores this immuneACCESS table with in-frame sequences only. Part of the clones is absent; in the studies checked, under half of the shortfall reflects unresolved V genes, and no reason is known for the rest. This sample is represented by tens of thousands of clones; 85% to 95% of them were singletons. The ten top clones hold approximately 2% of the sample. The sample in question was unstimulated CD8+ T cells sorted from spleen or lymph node cells, obtained before intestinal transplant. The receptor source for this set is a human donor who received an intestinal transplant.

This chain joins TRBV4-1 and TRBJ1-1; D gene unclear. The CDR3 covers 14 residues. V gave up 4 bases and J gave up 0 bases, with 9 bases separating them. Germline V gene lookup returns CDR1 MGHRA and CDR2 YSYEKL. The CDR3 sequence is CASSLASMNTEAFF. CDR3 coding DNA: TGCGCCAGCAGCCTAGCATCGATGAACACTGAAGCTTTCTTT.

This clone was seen a single time. The chain employs TRBV19 and TRBJ2-1, with 9 bases lining up with TRBD2. The CDR3 runs to 15 residues. The V gene end was trimmed by 2 bases and the J gene end by 9 bases; junction bases not matched to a gene: 8. The germline V gene has CDR1 LNHDA and CDR2 SQIVND (reference sequence). The CDR3 DNA is TGTGCCAGTAGTATACCGGCGGGGGGGCGGGGTGAGCAGTTCTTC. Its translation is CASSIPAGGRGEQFF.